This T cell receptor beta chain was profiled in a study of somatic mutations in cytotoxic T cells in rheumatoid arthritis. Study details: Nearly 100% purity was obtained when some V beta antibody-stained T-cell populations were flow-sorted; these included V beta1+ cells sequenced for TCRB. Findings and caveats of the study: Age-dependent increases in CD8+ clonality occurred in rheumatoid arthritis patients but not in healthy controls.

Both CD4+ and CD8+ cells were separated through positive magnetic bead selection, and their purity was verified using flow cytometry. Authors' methods: Expanded CD8+ clones from patients, those larger than 1%, seldom had a match among published virus-specific TCRB sequences. Some clones are missing from TCRdb's copy, which holds only in-frame ones; the method was immunoSEQ multiplex PCR. The DNA was the basis for D and trimming; V, J and clone size are from that table. The sample carries about 19,000 clones, roughly 77% recorded once. Comments on this clone: Its antigen is not known.

The CDR3 runs to 16 residues. The germline V and J ends were trimmed by 7 bases and 0 bases, with 16 bases remaining between them. Looked up from germline, CDR1 is MNHEY and CDR2 is SMNVEV (reference sequence). This sequence joins TRBV27 and TRBJ1-3, with unresolved D. Source material: CD8+ T cells sorted from blood. The sequence was obtained from an adult with rheumatoid arthritis. Here the CDR3 reads CASTPRITASGNTIYF. In DNA form, the CDR3 reads TGTGCCAGCACCCCACGTATTACGGCCTCTGGAAACACCATATATTTT.